This is a list of T cell receptor beta chains from one sample in a study of T cells in Graves' hyperthyroidism and ophthalmopathy. TCRdb re-analysed the multiplex PCR reads in MiXCR, keeping a single row per CDR3 protein. The sample contains roughly 250,000 distinct CDR3 sequences, approximately 21% of which appear only once. Sequenced input: blood. The receptor source for this set is a young man with Graves' ophthalmopathy. The CDR3 runs from the conserved cysteine through the conserved F or W. The D gene is left open where the match is weak. Size is stated for part of the rows, as once, few or many counts, or as a class when the clone is expanded.

TRBJ1-1	.	14	few	TRBV7-9	CASGSDSMNTEAFF	TGTGCCAGCGGGTCGGACAGTATGAACACTGAAGCTTTCTTT
TRBJ2-7	TRBD1	15	.	TRBV28	CASSQAGTGGTEQYF	TGTGCCAGCAGCCAAGCGGGGACAGGGGGTACCGAGCAGTACTTC
TRBJ2-7	TRBD2	14	.	TRBV3-1	CASQAAGAGYEQYF	TGTGCCAGCCAAGCGGCGGGAGCCGGCTACGAGCAGTACTTC
TRBJ2-7	TRBD2	14	.	TRBV20-1	CSARFASGTDEQYF	TGCAGTGCTAGATTCGCTAGCGGGACCGACGAGCAGTACTTC
TRBJ2-7	.	14	many	TRBV12-3/TRBV12-4	CASSKRGGLDEQYF	TGTGCCAGCTCAAAAAGGGGGGGGCTTGACGAGCAGTACTTC
TRBJ1-1	.	14	.	TRBV5-1	CASSATAMNTEAFF	TGCGCCAGCAGCGCCACAGCAATGAACACTGAAGCTTTCTTT
TRBJ2-1	TRBD1	16	.	TRBV7-2	CASSLGGQAATGEQFF	TGTGCCAGCAGCTTAGGGGGACAGGCAGCCACGGGTGAGCAGTTCTTC
TRBJ1-5	TRBD1	16	.	TRBV24-1	CATSDSPRTGNQPQHF	TGTGCCACCAGTGACTCACCCAGGACAGGGAATCAGCCCCAGCATTTT
TRBJ2-7	TRBD2	18	few	TRBV28	CASSSGGTGSYLLGGQYF	TGTGCCAGCAGTTCGGGGGGAACAGGCTCATACCTCTTGGGGGGGCAGTACTTC
TRBJ2-1	.	12	few	TRBV7-2	CASRSRGHEQFF	TGTGCCAGCAGATCAAGGGGCCATGAGCAGTTCTTC
TRBJ1-2	TRBD1	15	many	TRBV12-3/TRBV12-4	CASSLGDRVSGGYTF	TGTGCCAGCAGCTTAGGGGACAGGGTATCCGGTGGCTACACCTTC
TRBJ1-2	.	13	.	TRBV12-3/TRBV12-4	CASTLGGYYGYTF	TGTGCCAGCACCCTTGGGGGTTACTATGGCTACACCTTC
TRBJ1-5	.	15	.	TRBV28	CASRVTGNLDQPQHF	TGTGCCAGCCGAGTAACAGGGAACCTTGATCAGCCCCAGCATTTT
TRBJ2-1	.	15	many	TRBV12-3/TRBV12-4	CASSLGRGRSDEQFF	TGTGCCAGCAGTTTAGGCAGGGGTCGGTCTGATGAGCAGTTCTTC
TRBJ1-1	TRBD1	16	.	TRBV5-1	CASTMSGTGRTTEAFF	TGCGCCAGCACAATGAGTGGGACAGGGCGGACGACTGAAGCTTTCTTT
TRBJ2-5	TRBD2	15	many	TRBV11-2	CASSPWTSNPKTQYF	TGTGCCAGCAGCCCGTGGACTAGTAACCCCAAGACCCAGTACTTC
TRBJ1-2	.	15	.	TRBV5-5	CASSLEVRADYGYTF	TGTGCCAGCAGCTTGGAGGTGCGCGCAGACTATGGCTACACCTTC
TRBJ1-2	.	14	few	TRBV19	CASSPLGRDKGYTF	TGTGCCAGTAGCCCCCTGGGCAGGGATAAGGGCTACACCTTC
TRBJ2-1	.	14	.	TRBV7-2	CASSLVGSLFEQFF	TGTGCCAGCAGCTTAGTGGGTAGCCTTTTTGAGCAGTTCTTC
TRBJ2-7	.	14	many	TRBV6-1	CASTSPGVKREQYF	TGTGCCAGCACTTCCCCAGGGGTAAAGAGGGAGCAGTACTTC
TRBJ1-2	.	13	many	TRBV11-3	CASSSTANYGYTF	TGTGCCAGCAGCTCTACAGCTAACTATGGCTACACCTTC
TRBJ2-3	TRBD1	15	many	TRBV7-6	CASSPQGASTDTQYF	TGTGCCAGCAGCCCTCAGGGGGCCAGCACAGATACGCAGTATTTT
TRBJ2-3	TRBD1	14	few	TRBV5-1	CASRASGQTDTQYF	TGCGCCAGCCGCGCTTCGGGACAGACAGATACGCAGTATTTT
TRBJ2-5	.	14	.	TRBV5-1	CASSPSGAWETQYF	TGCGCCAGCAGCCCCTCGGGAGCATGGGAGACCCAGTACTTC
TRBJ1-4	.	13	.	TRBV5-1	CASCLKPDEKLFF	TGCGCCAGTTGCCTCAAGCCGGATGAAAAACTGTTTTTT
TRBJ2-7	.	15	few	TRBV29-1	CSVVPMAAPAYEQYF	TGCAGCGTTGTTCCAATGGCGGCACCGGCCTACGAGCAGTACTTC
TRBJ2-3	TRBD2	17	.	TRBV5-1	CASSLAGTSGRTDTQYF	TGCGCCAGCAGCCTGGCCGGGACTAGCGGGAGAACAGATACGCAGTATTTT
TRBJ2-5	TRBD1	17	.	TRBV5-6	CASSADRGTSLMETQYF	TGTGCCAGCAGCGCCGACAGGGGGACTTCCCTAATGGAGACCCAGTACTTC
TRBJ1-1	.	13	.	TRBV6-1	CASRGLEGTEAFF	TGTGCCAGCAGAGGACTTGAGGGTACTGAAGCTTTCTTT
TRBJ2-7	TRBD2	14	many	TRBV20-1	CSAPVAGLSYEQYF	TGCAGTGCTCCCGTAGCGGGCCTCTCCTACGAGCAGTACTTC
TRBJ2-4	TRBD1	15	.	TRBV30	CAWRGRDRSKNIQYF	TGTGCCTGGAGGGGCCGGGACAGATCCAAAAACATTCAGTACTTC
TRBJ2-5	TRBD2	15	.	TRBV18	CASSISGANQETQYF	TGTGCCAGCTCAATCAGCGGGGCGAACCAAGAGACCCAGTACTTC
TRBJ2-1	TRBD2	16	.	TRBV18	CASSSSGTSGGYEQFF	TGTGCCAGCTCCTCTTCCGGGACTAGCGGAGGTTATGAGCAGTTCTTC
TRBJ1-2	TRBD1	14	many	TRBV19	CASTETGVRYGYTF	TGTGCCAGTACCGAGACAGGGGTACGGTATGGCTACACCTTC
TRBJ1-4	.	14	.	TRBV2	CASSYTDSNEKLFF	TGTGCCAGCAGCTACACCGACAGTAATGAAAAACTGTTTTTT
TRBJ2-5	TRBD1	13	.	TRBV7-9	CASTEQGIETQYF	TGTGCCAGCACGGAACAGGGGATTGAGACCCAGTACTTC
TRBJ2-2	TRBD2	15	once	TRBV15	CATSRDRAGTGELFF	TGTGCCACCAGCAGAGATCGAGCGGGAACCGGGGAGCTGTTTTTT
TRBJ2-7	TRBD2	16	many	TRBV6-1	CASSGPSGRATYEQYF	TGTGCCAGCAGTGGACCTAGCGGGAGGGCCACCTACGAGCAGTACTTC
TRBJ2-1	TRBD2	17	many	TRBV12-3/TRBV12-4	CASSPQGSGRATNEQFF	TGTGCCAGCAGCCCCCAGGGTAGCGGGAGGGCCACCAATGAGCAGTTCTTC
TRBJ1-1	.	14	many	TRBV30	CAWSAGGSNTEAFF	TGTGCCTGGAGTGCAGGTGGATCGAACACTGAAGCTTTCTTT
TRBJ2-7	TRBD2	19	many	TRBV11-2	CASSLGAELSGRAWVEQYF	TGTGCCAGCAGCTTAGGTGCGGAGCTCAGCGGGAGGGCCTGGGTCGAGCAGTACTTC
TRBJ2-1	.	15	.	TRBV27	CASSPGRSAHNEQFF	TGTGCCAGCAGTCCCGGACGGAGCGCCCACAATGAGCAGTTCTTC
TRBJ2-2	TRBD2	14	.	TRBV28	CASLSAGDTGELFF	TGTGCCAGCCTGAGTGCGGGGGACACCGGGGAGCTGTTTTTT
TRBJ2-3	TRBD2	15	once	TRBV6-4	CASSYSGLITDTQYF	TGTGCCAGCAGTTACTCGGGACTAATCACAGATACGCAGTATTTT
TRBJ1-5	.	13	many	TRBV11-3	CASSPGMGQPQHF	TGTGCCAGCAGCCCAGGGATGGGTCAGCCCCAGCATTTT
TRBJ1-6	.	18	.	TRBV6-1	CASSRTGHGDSYNSPLHF	TGTGCCAGCAGCAGGACGGGACACGGGGACTCCTATAATTCACCCCTCCACTTT
TRBJ2-1	.	14	few	TRBV5-1	CASSLSRSYNEQLF	TGCGCCAGCAGCTTGTCGCGCTCCTACAATGAGCAGCTCTTC
TRBJ2-3	.	16	.	TRBV28	CASSFKPPRIGDTQYF	TGTGCCAGCAGTTTCAAACCCCCCCGGATAGGAGATACGCAGTATTTT
TRBJ1-6	.	13	.	TRBV19	CASGRTYNSPLHF	TGTGCCAGTGGTAGGACCTATAATTCACCCCTCCACTTT
TRBJ2-5	TRBD2	15	many	TRBV5-1	CASTRTSGSRETQYF	TGCGCCAGTACTCGGACTAGCGGGAGTAGAGAGACCCAGTACTTC
TRBJ2-3	TRBD2	16	.	TRBV20-1	CSAGQYGTSESDTQYF	TGCAGTGCTGGACAATACGGGACTAGCGAGTCAGATACGCAGTATTTT
TRBJ2-6	.	14	.	TRBV9	CASSARSGANVLTF	TGTGCCAGCAGCGCCCGCTCTGGGGCCAACGTCCTGACTTTC
TRBJ2-7	TRBD2	15	few	TRBV11-1	CASSSPGLAKYEQYF	TGTGCCAGCAGCTCTCCGGGACTAGCAAAATACGAGCAGTACTTC